These T cell receptor beta chains were read from a single sample in a study of Ad26.COV2.S vaccination and SARS-CoV-2 variants. Here immunoSEQ multiplex PCR was the method, and the copy in TCRdb shows in-frame clones only, minus some. The sample yields 300,000 to 400,000 clones, just over 85% seen once. This specimen consisted of peripheral blood, obtained in a trial of Ad26.COV2.S vaccine versus placebo. Every receptor here comes from a person between 18 and 65 years old who received the Ad26.COV2.S COVID-19 vaccine or a placebo. CDR3s include the opening cysteine and the closing phenylalanine or tryptophan. The D gene is left open where the match is weak. Rows may omit the clone size; those that give it use once, few, many or a size class.

.,TRBV15,.,TRBJ2-5,TGTGCCACCAGCCCCCAGCCTGCGGGTGAGACCCAGTACTTC,CATSPQPAGETQYF
.,TRBV4-1,.,TRBJ2-7,TGCGCCAGCAGCCAAGAAGGCACCCCGGGAGTCTACGAGCAGTACTTC,CASSQEGTPGVYEQYF
.,TRBV4-3,.,TRBJ1-2,TGCGCCAGCAGCCAAGATGACCGGAACTCTAACTATGGCTACACCTTC,CASSQDDRNSNYGYTF
TRBD1,TRBV12-5,.,TRBJ1-2,TGTGCTAGTGGTTTGGGGACAGGGAATGGCTACACCTTC,CASGLGTGNGYTF
.,TRBV5-4,.,TRBJ2-5,TGTGCCAGCAGCTTGCCTGAGGGGGAGACCCAGTACTTC,CASSLPEGETQYF
.,TRBV6-5,.,TRBJ2-2,TGTGCCAGCAGAAGCCCGGTTCCCGGGGAGCTGTTTTTT,CASRSPVPGELFF
.,TRBV3-1/TRBV3-2,.,TRBJ1-6,TGTGCCAGCAGCCAGATTTTAGGTTCACCCCTCCACTTT,CASSQILGSPLHF
TRBD2,TRBV9,.,TRBJ2-1,TGTGCCAGCAGCGTGAGCGGGGGGCTGGCCAATGAGCAGTTCTTC,CASSVSGGLANEQFF
.,TRBV7-9,.,TRBJ1-2,TGTGCCAGCAGCTTTGCGGGGGGGCGCAATAACTATGGCTACACCTTC,CASSFAGGRNNYGYTF
.,TRBV7-8,.,TRBJ1-2,TGTGCCAGCAGCCCCCGCTTGCAAGCCCCGGGTGGCTACACCTTC,CASSPRLQAPGGYTF
TRBD1,TRBV11-2,.,TRBJ2-3,TGTGCCAGCAGCTTTGGAGACAGGGGGTTTGGAGATACGCAGTATTTT,CASSFGDRGFGDTQYF
.,TRBV13,.,TRBJ2-7,TGTGCCAGCAGCTTAGAGGGTTACGAGCAGTACTTC,CASSLEGYEQYF
.,TRBV18,.,TRBJ1-6,TGTGCCAGCTCACCATCTGATGGATCACCCCTCCACTTT,CASSPSDGSPLHF
.,TRBV9,.,TRBJ2-3,TGTGCCAGCAGCCCGACATCCCACGGAGATACGCAGTATTTT,CASSPTSHGDTQYF
.,TRBV4-1,.,TRBJ1-4,TGCGCCAGCAGCCGATTCCCCAACGATGACAGGGAAAAACTGTTTTTT,CASSRFPNDDREKLFF
.,TRBV5-1,.,TRBJ2-5,TGCGCCAGCAGTTTACAGCTCCCTTGGGAGACCCAGTACTTC,CASSLQLPWETQYF
.,TRBV12-5,.,TRBJ2-3,TGTGCTAGTGGTCTTCTCGACAGGGATACGCAGTATTTT,CASGLLDRDTQYF
TRBD1,TRBV7-2,.,TRBJ1-5,TGTGCCAGCAGCTCGCCGGGACAGGGGGCGGATCAGCCCCAGCATTTT,CASSSPGQGADQPQHF
.,TRBV6-5,.,TRBJ1-2,TGTGCCAGCAGGCGACATGCGGAGGGCTACACCTTC,CASRRHAEGYTF
TRBD2,TRBV18,few,TRBJ2-5,TGTGCCAGCTCACCACCGTGGGAGGGGACGGAGACCCAGTACTTC,CASSPPWEGTETQYF
.,TRBV14,.,TRBJ1-3,TGTGCCAGCAGCCAAGATCGGCAGCGACTCGGAAACACCATATATTTT,CASSQDRQRLGNTIYF
TRBD1,TRBV10-3,once,TRBJ2-7,TGTGCCACCTCCCCCACAGGGGGTCACGAGCAGTACTTC,CATSPTGGHEQYF
TRBD1,TRBV2,.,TRBJ2-2,TGTGCCAGCACGAACAGGGGTGGAAGCGGGGAGCTGTTTTTT,CASTNRGGSGELFF
.,TRBV7-2,.,TRBJ2-5,TGTGCCAGCAGCTTAGATCCCTCTGAGACCCAGTACTTC,CASSLDPSETQYF
.,TRBV7-6,.,TRBJ1-3,TGTGCCAGCAGCAAAGGACAGTTGAACTCTGGAAACACCATATATTTT,CASSKGQLNSGNTIYF
.,TRBV6-2/TRBV6-3,.,TRBJ2-1,TGTGCCAGCAGTTACAGGGGACAAGGAATTTCCGATGAGCAGTTCTTC,CASSYRGQGISDEQFF
TRBD1,TRBV5-6,.,TRBJ1-3,TGTGCCAGCAGCTCATTCAGGGGGTCCATTGGAAACACCATATATTTT,CASSSFRGSIGNTIYF
.,TRBV29-1,.,TRBJ2-3,TGCAGCGTTGCAGAATCTGGAACGCAGTATTTT,CSVAESGTQYF
.,TRBV7-2,few,TRBJ1-6,TGTGCCAGCAGCTTAAGAGCAGGGGATAATTCACCCCTCCACTTT,CASSLRAGDNSPLHF
TRBD2,TRBV3-1/TRBV3-2,.,TRBJ2-1,TGTGCCAGCAGCCAGGGGCTAGCGGGCGATGAGCAGTTCTTC,CASSQGLAGDEQFF
.,TRBV20-1,.,TRBJ1-4,TGCAGTGCTAGCGAAAAACTGTTTTTT,CSASEKLFF
.,TRBV27,.,TRBJ1-1,TGTGCCAGCAGCCCCGGACAGCCCGCCACTGAAGCTTTCTTT,CASSPGQPATEAFF